A selection of T cell receptor beta chains follows, all from one sample in a study of beta chain features in type 1 diabetes. The table came from immunoSEQ multiplex PCR; TCRdb's copy has only in-frame clones and leaves some out. The sample gives 300,000 to 450,000 clones, 20% of which show up once; 0.044% is in the top ten. Sample: naive CD4+ T cells from blood. The receptors stem from a woman under 30 in good health. Both conserved end residues are part of each CDR3. The D gene is left open where the match is weak. Size tells how often a clone was seen (once, few, many) or the class of an expanded clone, and some rows leave it out.

few	17	TRBV14	NA	TRBJ2-2	TGTGCCAGCAGCCCATTGGGAACAGGGAGTAACACCGGGGAGCTGTTTTTT	CASSPLGTGSNTGELFF
few	13	TRBV30	NA	TRBJ1-2	TGTGCCTGGAGTACAGTTCAGAACTATGGCTACACCTTC	CAWSTVQNYGYTF
NA	16	TRBV15	TRBD2	TRBJ2-3	TGTGCCACCAGCAGAGTGACGGTTCTAGCGGGAGATACGCAGTATTTT	CATSRVTVLAGDTQYF
few	14	TRBV11-2	TRBD1	TRBJ2-1	TGTGCCAGCAGCGGGGGACAGGGTTACAATGAGCAGTTCTTC	CASSGGQGYNEQFF
few	14	TRBV7-2	NA	TRBJ2-7	TGTGCCAGCAGCTTAGTAGCGGAGAACTACGAGCAGTACTTC	CASSLVAENYEQYF
NA	17	TRBV18	TRBD1	TRBJ2-2	TGTGCCAGCTCACCAGCAGGGGGACGTTCAAACACCGGGGAGCTGTTTTTT	CASSPAGGRSNTGELFF
few	13	TRBV6-1	NA	TRBJ2-7	TGTGCCAGCAGGGGGGCGAACTCCTACGAGCAGTACTTC	CASRGANSYEQYF
NA	15	TRBV30	NA	TRBJ2-2	TGTGCCTGGAGTGTATCGACAGGATACACCGGGGAGCTGTTTTTT	CAWSVSTGYTGELFF
NA	13	TRBV27	NA	TRBJ1-2	TGTGCCAGCACAACGGACAGAAACTATGGCTACACCTTC	CASTTDRNYGYTF
NA	15	TRBV7-6	TRBD1	TRBJ1-2	TGTGCCAGCAGCACGGCAGGGGGCTCTACGAGGGGCTACACCTTC	CASSTAGGSTRGYTF
NA	14	TRBV5-1	NA	TRBJ2-3	TGCGCCAGCAGCTTGAGGGCGCGGGCAGATACGCAGTATTTT	CASSLRARADTQYF
NA	15	TRBV7-9	TRBD1	TRBJ1-4	TGTGCCAGCAGCTCCACAGGGGGCTTTAATGAAAAACTGTTTTTT	CASSSTGGFNEKLFF
few	13	TRBV29-1	TRBD1	TRBJ2-7	TGCAGCGTACCCGGACAGGGTAACTACGAGCAGTACTTC	CSVPGQGNYEQYF
NA	14	TRBV19	TRBD1	TRBJ1-4	TGTGCCAGTAGTACTGGACAGGGTGACGAAAAACTGTTTTTT	CASSTGQGDEKLFF
few	16	TRBV6-6	NA	TRBJ1-2	TGTGCCAGCAGTTCCTCCGGGACACCCGACCACTGGGGCTACACCTTC	CASSSSGTPDHWGYTF
NA	12	TRBV6-5	NA	TRBJ1-1	TGTGCCAGCAGCCCTTCGAACACTGAAGCTTTCTTT	CASSPSNTEAFF
NA	14	TRBV2	NA	TRBJ2-3	TGTGCCAGCAGACAAGAAACCATCACAGATACGCAGTATTTT	CASRQETITDTQYF
NA	13	TRBV5-1	NA	TRBJ1-1	TGCGCCAGCAGCCCCCGGGACACCATTGAAGCTTTCTTT	CASSPRDTIEAFF
few	18	TRBV19	TRBD2	TRBJ2-1	TGTGCCAGCACGATAAAGTATGGGGGAGCGGGGGCTTCCAATGAGCAGTTCTTC	CASTIKYGGAGASNEQFF
NA	12	TRBV7-9	NA	TRBJ1-6	TGTGCCAGCAGCCCGTCAGGAACACCCCTCCACTTT	CASSPSGTPLHF
NA	14	TRBV2	NA	TRBJ1-1	TGTGCCAGCAGGCAACAGGGCCTGAACACTGAAGCTTTCTTT	CASRQQGLNTEAFF
NA	15	TRBV7-6	NA	TRBJ2-3	TGTGCCAGCAGCTTAGGGACTGCTGGCACAGATACGCAGTATTTT	CASSLGTAGTDTQYF
few	12	TRBV29-1	NA	TRBJ1-4	TGCAGCGTTGGTCAAACTAATGAAAAACTGTTTTTT	CSVGQTNEKLFF
NA	15	TRBV7-9	NA	TRBJ2-2	TGTGCCAGCAGCTTCGGCAGGTTCAACACCGGGGAGCTGTTTTTT	CASSFGRFNTGELFF
few	17	TRBV9	TRBD2	TRBJ2-5	TGTGCCAGCAGCGTAGGGGCTAGCGGGGGGGCCCTCGAGACCCAGTACTTC	CASSVGASGGALETQYF
NA	15	TRBV4-3	NA	TRBJ1-2	TGCGCCAGCAGCCGGATGGGGACTGGAGCGGATGGCTACACCTTC	CASSRMGTGADGYTF
few	15	TRBV18	NA	TRBJ2-2	TGTGCCAGCTCACCACCGGGGCGCAGTACCGGGGAGCTGTTTTTT	CASSPPGRSTGELFF
NA	14	TRBV10-3	TRBD1	TRBJ2-7	TGTGCCATCAGTGAGCCGACAGGGGAGGACGAGCAGTACTTC	CAISEPTGEDEQYF
NA	14	TRBV2	TRBD1	TRBJ1-2	TGTGCCAGCAGTGAAGCCGGGACAGGGGATGGCTACACCTTC	CASSEAGTGDGYTF
NA	15	TRBV7-9	TRBD2	TRBJ2-5	TGTGCCAGCAGCTTAGGTCGGGGGGGAGAAGAGACCCAGTACTTC	CASSLGRGGEETQYF
NA	16	TRBV11-1	NA	TRBJ2-3	TGTGCCAGCAGCCGCCGCGGGGACAGACCTAAAGATACGCAGTATTTT	CASSRRGDRPKDTQYF
NA	15	TRBV7-2	TRBD1	TRBJ1-6	TGTGCCAGCAGCCAAAGGCAGGGGGGAGGTTCACCCCTCCACTTT	CASSQRQGGGSPLHF
NA	14	TRBV29-1	TRBD1	TRBJ1-1	TGCAGCGCCATCTCCGGACAGGGAAACACTGAAGCTTTCTTT	CSAISGQGNTEAFF
NA	13	TRBV29-1	TRBD2	TRBJ2-7	TGCAGCGTCCCTAGCGGGGTCTCCTACGAGCAGTACTTC	CSVPSGVSYEQYF
NA	15	TRBV25-1	NA	TRBJ2-7	TGTGCCAGCAGTGAATCTGGCAGGGGATTCTACGAGCAGTACTTC	CASSESGRGFYEQYF
NA	14	TRBV29-1	TRBD1	TRBJ2-5	TGCAGCGTTATAGGACAGGGAGAAATAGAGACCCAGTACTTC	CSVIGQGEIETQYF
NA	13	TRBV5-1	NA	TRBJ1-1	TGCGCCAGCAGCTTGCTCCTCGGGGAGGAAGCTTTCTTT	CASSLLLGEEAFF
NA	13	TRBV2	TRBD1	TRBJ2-1	TGTGCCGGGACAGGGCTTACCTACAATGAGCAGTTCTTC	CAGTGLTYNEQFF
few	16	TRBV9	TRBD2	TRBJ2-3	TGTGCCAGCGCCGAGAGGCAAGCGGGAGGCACAGATACGCAGTATTTT	CASAERQAGGTDTQYF
few	12	TRBV29-1	TRBD2	TRBJ2-5	TGCAGCGTTGAAACTAGCGGAGAGACCCAGTACTTC	CSVETSGETQYF
NA	14	TRBV5-6	TRBD1	TRBJ1-2	TGTGCCAGCAGCCCGGGACAGGGGAGGGATGGCTACACCTTC	CASSPGQGRDGYTF
few	12	TRBV9	NA	TRBJ2-1	TGTGCCAGCGGCAGGGTCTACAATGAGCAGTTCTTC	CASGRVYNEQFF
NA	12	TRBV10-3	TRBD2	TRBJ2-7	TGTGCCATCAAAGGGAGGGAGGAAGATCCGTACTTC	CAIKGREEDPYF
NA	14	TRBV5-5	TRBD2	TRBJ2-7	TGTGCCAGCAGCTTAGCGGGAATCAACTACGAGCAGTACTTC	CASSLAGINYEQYF
few	15	TRBV7-2	NA	TRBJ1-1	TGTGCCAGCAGCTGGGCCAAGGGGGGGGGAGCTGAAGCTTTCTTT	CASSWAKGGGAEAFF
NA	14	TRBV10-3	TRBD2	TRBJ2-1	TGTGCCATCAGGCAGGGAGCGGGAGACGACGAGCAGTTCTTC	CAIRQGAGDDEQFF
few	15	TRBV9	TRBD1	TRBJ1-1	TGTGCCAGCAGTGCGACAGGGGGAACGAACACTGAAGCTTTCTTT	CASSATGGTNTEAFF
NA	16	TRBV5-4	NA	TRBJ2-2	TGTGCCAGCAGCCCACTTCAGGGTCGGAACACCGGGGAGCTGTTTTTT	CASSPLQGRNTGELFF
NA	15	TRBV5-1	NA	TRBJ1-4	TGCGCCAGCAGCTTGGATGCGGGGGGCGACGAAAAACTGTTTTTT	CASSLDAGGDEKLFF
NA	13	TRBV30	NA	TRBJ2-2	TGTGCCTGGAGTTTACTCGACACCGGGGAGCTGTTTTTT	CAWSLLDTGELFF